This TCR beta chain was found in a study of radiation and T cells in renal cell carcinoma. This sample's time point: blood 4 weeks post-SBRT, at nephrectomy. Treatment given: 15 Gy SBRT to primary tumor, nephrectomy 4 weeks later. Blood was sampled at baseline, 2 weeks and 4 weeks after SBRT. The repertoire was sequenced with immunoSEQ multiplex PCR; TCRdb's copy has only in-frame clones and lacks some. The sample lists roughly 92,000 clones, 65% to 90% occurring once. V lost 0 bases and J lost 4; bases outside the gene matches: 1. The CDR3 sequence is 14 residues long. The clonotype was recovered from a man between 60 and 75 years old with renal cell carcinoma. V and J are TRBV23-1 and TRBJ2-5; 8 bases are shared with TRBD2. Being an ORF, TRBV23-1 has a function that is uncertain. Specimen: blood, collected from a patient whose treatment included radiotherapy and nephrectomy. In DNA form, the CDR3 reads TGCGCCAGCAGTCAATCGCTAGCGGGAGAGACCCAGTACTTC. The encoded protein is CASSQSLAGETQYF.